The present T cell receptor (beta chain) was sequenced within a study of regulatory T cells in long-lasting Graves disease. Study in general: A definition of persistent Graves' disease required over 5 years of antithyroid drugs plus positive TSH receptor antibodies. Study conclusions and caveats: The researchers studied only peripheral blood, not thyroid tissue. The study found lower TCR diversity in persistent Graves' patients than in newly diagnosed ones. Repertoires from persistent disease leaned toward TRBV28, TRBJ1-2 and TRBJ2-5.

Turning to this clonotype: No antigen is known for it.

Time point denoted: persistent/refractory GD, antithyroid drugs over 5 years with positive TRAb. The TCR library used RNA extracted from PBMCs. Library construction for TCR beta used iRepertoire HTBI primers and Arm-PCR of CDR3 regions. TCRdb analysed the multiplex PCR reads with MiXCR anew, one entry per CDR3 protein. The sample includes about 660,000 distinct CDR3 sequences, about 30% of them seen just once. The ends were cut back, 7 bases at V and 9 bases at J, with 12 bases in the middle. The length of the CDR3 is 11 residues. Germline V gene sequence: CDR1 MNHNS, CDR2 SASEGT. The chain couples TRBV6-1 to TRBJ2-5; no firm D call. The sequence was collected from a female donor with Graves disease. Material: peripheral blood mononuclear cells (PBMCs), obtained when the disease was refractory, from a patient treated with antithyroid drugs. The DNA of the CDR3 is TGTGCCAGCAACCCTCCGCAGGCCCAGTACTTC. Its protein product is CASNPPQAQYF.